A single sample gave rise to the 2 T cell receptor beta chains below, sequenced in a study of blood T cell repertoires in COVID-19. Only in-frame clones appear in the TCRdb table, and some are missing; sequencing was by immunoSEQ multiplex PCR. Seen here are 30,000 or so clones, roughly four fifths observed once, and the top ten hold roughly 37%. The specimen was peripheral blood. The receptor set was obtained from an elderly man with active or convalescent COVID-19.

The chain carries TRBV19 and TRBJ1-6; 7 nucleotides line up with TRBD1. CDR1 and CDR2 from the germline V gene are LNHDA and SQIVND (reference sequence). This CDR3 contains 14 residues. V was pared by 6 bases and J by 7 bases, with 6 bases of the junction left unmatched. CDR3 protein: CASRGGTENSPLHF. The CDR3 nucleotides are TGTGCCAGTAGAGGGGGGACAGAGAATTCACCCCTCCACTTT.

This chain connects TRBV24-1 to TRBJ1-2; 7 positions agree with TRBD1. V shed 1 base, J shed 8 bases, and the junction held 3 bases outside the gene matches. The CDR3 sequence is 13 residues long. Germline-derived CDR1 and CDR2 are KGHDR and SFDVKD. CDR3 sequence reads: CATSDLQGNGYTF. CDR3 bases: TGTGCCACCAGTGATTTACAGGGGAACGGCTACACCTTC.